This is a list of T cell receptor beta chains from one sample in a study of Ad26.COV2.S vaccination and SARS-CoV-2 variants. Profiled with immunoSEQ multiplex PCR; TCRdb holds only in-frame clones, not every one. The data hold about 680,000 clones, with about 89% observed a single time. The sample in question was peripheral blood, obtained in a trial of Ad26.COV2.S vaccine versus placebo. The receptors were gathered from a person aged 18-65 years who received the Ad26.COV2.S COVID-19 vaccine or a placebo. The CDR3 runs from the conserved cysteine through the conserved F or W. The D gene is left open where the match is weak. Size is stated for part of the rows, as once, few or many counts, or as a class when the clone is expanded.

clone size	D gene	V gene	J gene	CDR3 DNA	CDR3 protein
-	-	TRBV10-3	TRBJ2-7	TGTGCCACCGGCCGCTACGAGCAGTACTTC	CATGRYEQYF
few	-	TRBV30	TRBJ1-5	TGTGCCTGGAGTGTCACAGGGAGTCCCAATCAGCCCCAGCATTTT	CAWSVTGSPNQPQHF
-	TRBD2	TRBV7-2	TRBJ2-7	TGTGCCAGCAGCAGCCAGGATAGGGCCAGCGGGAGGGGCTACGAGCAGTACTTC	CASSSQDRASGRGYEQYF
once	TRBD1	TRBV5-6	TRBJ2-1	TGTGCCAGCAGCACCTCCAGGGGGATCTGGGAGCAGTTCTTC	CASSTSRGIWEQFF
-	TRBD1	TRBV19	TRBJ1-1	TGTGCCAGTTCCCACAGGGGAAGTTCGCCCACTGAAGCTTTCTTT	CASSHRGSSPTEAFF
-	-	TRBV7-3	TRBJ2-2	TGTGCCAGCAGCTTAAGATTCGTCGGGGAGAGCACCGGGGAGCTGTTTTTT	CASSLRFVGESTGELFF
-	TRBD2	TRBV3-1/TRBV3-2	TRBJ2-7	TGTGCCAGCAGCCCTAGCGGGACCTCCTACGAGCAGTACTTC	CASSPSGTSYEQYF
few	-	TRBV6-5	TRBJ1-1	TGTGCCAGCAGTCTGGGGGGGCTAAACACTGAAGCTTTCTTT	CASSLGGLNTEAFF
-	-	TRBV18	TRBJ1-2	TGTGCCAGCTCACCTGACGGAGGGGACTATGGCTACACCTTC	CASSPDGGDYGYTF
-	-	TRBV5-8	TRBJ1-4	TGTGCCAGCAGCTTGGGAGGACAGCTTAATGAAAAACTGTTTTTT	CASSLGGQLNEKLFF
once	-	TRBV5-3	TRBJ1-1	TGTGCCAGAAGCTTTAACCCGGGACCCATGAACACTGAAGCTTTCTTT	CARSFNPGPMNTEAFF
-	-	TRBV30	TRBJ1-1	TGTGCCTGGAGGGCGGTGAGGAACACTGAAGCTTTCTTT	CAWRAVRNTEAFF
-	-	TRBV29-1	TRBJ1-4	TGCAGCGTTGGTAATGAAAAACTGTTTTTT	CSVGNEKLFF
-	-	TRBV12-3/TRBV12-4	TRBJ1-1	TGTGCCAGCAGTATTGCGGGGGGCACTGAAGCTTTCTTT	CASSIAGGTEAFF
once	TRBD1	TRBV29-1	TRBJ2-3	TGCAGCGTGCGGACAGGGTTCGCCACAGATACGCAGTATTTT	CSVRTGFATDTQYF
-	-	TRBV5-1	TRBJ2-1	TGCGCCAGCAGGTCCCGCGATATGCAAAGTCCTCAACAGCACAATGAGCAGTTCTTC	CASRSRDMQSPQQHNEQFF
once	-	TRBV2	TRBJ1-1	TGTGCCAGCAGTGAACAGGGGACTGAAGCTTTCTTT	CASSEQGTEAFF
-	TRBD1	TRBV6-5	TRBJ2-1	TGTGCCAGCAGCATCGACAGGGGTTCCCACAATGAGCAGTTCTTC	CASSIDRGSHNEQFF
-	-	TRBV25-1	TRBJ1-5	TGTGCCAGCAGGGAAGATAATATTGGCAATCAGCCCCAGCATTTT	CASREDNIGNQPQHF
-	-	TRBV5-1	TRBJ1-1	TGCGCCAGCAGCTTGGGGCAGGGAGGGAACACTGAAGCTTTCTTT	CASSLGQGGNTEAFF
once	-	TRBV6-5	TRBJ1-5	TGTGCCAGCAGGATCGACGACAATCAGCCCCAGCATTTT	CASRIDDNQPQHF
-	-	TRBV7-2	TRBJ2-7	TGTGCCAGCAGCTTGACAGGCCCCTACGAGCAGTACTTC	CASSLTGPYEQYF
-	TRBD2	TRBV5-4	TRBJ2-3	TGTGCCAGCAGCTTAGCGGGAGGGGTAGGGGATACGCAGTATTTT	CASSLAGGVGDTQYF
few	-	TRBV7-8	TRBJ2-2	TGTGCCAGCAGCCGCGCGGGACGCACCGGGGAGCTGTTTTTT	CASSRAGRTGELFF
-	-	TRBV9	TRBJ2-2	TGTGCCAGCAGCGACCGACAGCGCGCGAACACCGGGGAGCTGTTTTTT	CASSDRQRANTGELFF
few	TRBD1	TRBV12-3/TRBV12-4	TRBJ1-6	TGTGCCAGCAGTACACAGGGGTCACCCCTCCACTTT	CASSTQGSPLHF
-	TRBD1	TRBV7-9	TRBJ1-4	TGTGCCAGCAGCTCCCGACAGGGGGCGGATGAAAAACTGTTTTTT	CASSSRQGADEKLFF
-	-	TRBV6-2/TRBV6-3	TRBJ2-7	TGTGCCAGCAGCGACGGCGGGACCTACGAGCAGTACTTC	CASSDGGTYEQYF
-	TRBD1	TRBV7-9	TRBJ2-7	TGTGCCAGCAGCCAAAGGACAGGGGAGTTCTACGAGCAGTACTTC	CASSQRTGEFYEQYF
-	-	TRBV30	TRBJ2-2	TGTGCCTGGAGTGTAACACAGGGTCCGGCCGGGGAGCTGTTTTTT	CAWSVTQGPAGELFF
-	-	TRBV7-2	TRBJ1-2	TGTGCCAGCAGCTTAGTGGGGGGAGCCAACTATGGCTACACCTTC	CASSLVGGANYGYTF
-	TRBD1	TRBV30	TRBJ2-3	TGTGCCTGGAGTTCGACCGGGACAGTCACAGATACGCAGTATTTT	CAWSSTGTVTDTQYF
-	-	TRBV19	TRBJ2-6	TGTGCCAGTAGTACAGACTCTGGGGCCAACGTCCTGACTTTC	CASSTDSGANVLTF
-	TRBD1	TRBV19	TRBJ2-5	TGTGCCAGTAGTGGGGACAGGGAGGAGACCCAGTACTTC	CASSGDREETQYF
-	TRBD1	TRBV7-9	TRBJ1-3	TGTGCCAGCACCCAGACGGGACAGGGGGACACCATATATTTT	CASTQTGQGDTIYF
few	-	TRBV5-1	TRBJ2-5	TGCGCCAGCAGCTTGGACGACTCGACCGGGGAGACCCAGTACTTC	CASSLDDSTGETQYF
-	-	TRBV28	TRBJ2-7	TGTGCCAGCAGTTACCTTGGGGAGGCCTACGAGCAGTACTTC	CASSYLGEAYEQYF
-	TRBD2	TRBV6-4	TRBJ2-1	TGTGCCAGCAGCCCCGGGACTAGGAGCTCCAATGAGCAGTTCTTC	CASSPGTRSSNEQFF
-	-	TRBV4-2	TRBJ2-7	TGTGCCAGCAGTTGGGAGGGGGCCTCCAAATACGAGCAGTACTTC	CASSWEGASKYEQYF
once	-	TRBV7-2	TRBJ2-5	TGTGCCAGCAGCCCCCTAGGGGGGAAAGAGACCCAGTACTTC	CASSPLGGKETQYF
-	-	TRBV19	TRBJ2-7	TGTGCCAGTAGCCCCGGTGGTAGGGGGAGGCAGTACTTC	CASSPGGRGRQYF
-	-	TRBV27	TRBJ1-4	TGTGCCAGCAGTTCCCTTTTTGGGGGAGCCCGAAGGGAAAAACTGTTTTTT	CASSSLFGGARREKLFF
once	TRBD2	TRBV10-3	TRBJ2-1	TGTGCCACCCGGGCTAGCGGGGCACCCATGGGGGATGAGCAGTTCTTC	CATRASGAPMGDEQFF
-	TRBD2	TRBV7-3	TRBJ2-1	TGTGCCAGCAGCCCCGGGGTAGCGGGGGGGCAAAATGAGCAGTTCTTC	CASSPGVAGGQNEQFF
-	-	TRBV18	TRBJ2-2	TGTGCCAGCTCACCGGACACTTTGAACACCGGGGAGCTGTTTTTT	CASSPDTLNTGELFF
-	-	TRBV3-1/TRBV3-2	TRBJ1-1	TGTGCCAGCAGCCTTACCTCTGGCACTGAAGCTTTCTTT	CASSLTSGTEAFF
-	-	TRBV5-6	TRBJ1-2	TGTGCCAGCAGCCGAGAACCTGGGGGCTACACCTTC	CASSREPGGYTF
once	TRBD2	TRBV7-2	TRBJ2-3	TGTGCCAGCGGATATAGCGGGGGCATCACAGATACGCAGTATTTT	CASGYSGGITDTQYF
many	-	TRBV18	TRBJ2-7	TGTGCCAGCTCCCCTACCCTTACAGGGTACGAGCAGTACTTC	CASSPTLTGYEQYF
-	-	TRBV19	TRBJ2-1	TGTGCCAGTACTCTTAGAGGCTACAATGAGCAGTTCTTC	CASTLRGYNEQFF
-	-	TRBV7-8	TRBJ2-7	TGTGCCAGCAGCTACCGTTCGGTGTTGCGGAGCGAGCAGTACTTC	CASSYRSVLRSEQYF
once	-	TRBV5-1	TRBJ1-5	TGCGCCAGCTCAGGGGACGGTAATCAGCCCCAGCATTTT	CASSGDGNQPQHF
-	-	TRBV2	TRBJ1-5	TGTGCCAGCACGGGGGCCGCTCGCAATCAGCCCCAGCATTTT	CASTGAARNQPQHF